The rows below give T cell receptor beta chains drawn from one sample of a study of regulatory T cells in long-lasting Graves disease. TCRdb itself ran the multiplex PCR reads through MiXCR, one entry per CDR3 protein. The sample has 350,000 to 450,000 distinct CDR3 sequences, roughly 24% seen once; the top ten hold roughly a quarter. Sequenced here: peripheral blood mononuclear cells (PBMCs), sampled when the disease was refractory, from a patient treated with antithyroid drugs. All receptors derive from a woman in her thirties or forties with Graves disease. CDR3s include the opening cysteine and the closing phenylalanine or tryptophan. Fields, in order: V gene, clone size, J gene, D gene, CDR3 protein, CDR3 DNA. The D gene is left open where the match is weak. A row's size may be missing; if present it is once, few, many or a size class.

TRBV12-3/TRBV12-4	NA	TRBJ1-2	NA	CASSQRPILQYGYTF	TGTGCCAGCAGTCAGAGACCCATCCTCCAGTATGGCTACACCTTC
TRBV6-1	many	TRBJ2-2	NA	CASSLIGLYTGELFF	TGTGCCAGCAGTCTAATCGGCCTTTACACCGGGGAGCTGTTTTTT
TRBV10-3	many	TRBJ2-5	TRBD2	CAISETGRVETQYF	TGTGCCATCAGTGAGACTGGGAGGGTGGAGACCCAGTACTTC
TRBV7-2	many	TRBJ2-7	NA	CASSDNRRSYEQYF	TGTGCCAGCAGCGACAACAGGCGTTCCTACGAGCAGTACTTC
TRBV20-1	NA	TRBJ2-5	TRBD2	CSGDGTSKETQYF	TGCAGTGGAGACGGGACTAGTAAGGAGACCCAGTACTTC
TRBV12-3/TRBV12-4	few	TRBJ2-7	NA	CASSLGGFTYEQYF	TGTGCCAGCAGTTTAGGAGGGTTTACCTACGAGCAGTACTTC
TRBV11-2	many	TRBJ1-1	NA	CASSLEFDRPAFF	TGTGCCAGCAGCTTAGAGTTCGACAGGCCGGCTTTCTTT
TRBV7-9	few	TRBJ1-2	NA	CASSLSRQPYGYTF	TGTGCCAGCAGCTTATCTCGACAGCCCTATGGCTACACCTTC
TRBV27	many	TRBJ2-7	NA	CASSLAGPHEQYF	TGTGCCAGCAGTTTAGCAGGGCCGCACGAGCAGTACTTC
TRBV25-1	few	TRBJ1-1	NA	CASSDYRDWSSEAFF	TGTGCCAGCAGTGACTACAGGGACTGGTCTTCTGAAGCTTTCTTT
TRBV28	many	TRBJ1-6	NA	CASSFSEKYNSPLHF	TGTGCCAGCAGTTTCTCAGAGAAATATAATTCACCCCTCCACTTT
TRBV14	few	TRBJ1-1	NA	CASSQELNTEAFF	TGTGCCAGCAGCCAAGAATTGAACACTGAAGCTTTCTTT
TRBV20-1	many	TRBJ2-7	TRBD2	CSARDQAGGAYEQYF	TGCAGTGCTAGAGATCAAGCGGGGGGGGCATACGAGCAGTACTTC
TRBV11-2	NA	TRBJ2-2	NA	CASSLGPRMGNTGELFF	TGTGCCAGCAGCCTTGGACCGCGAATGGGAAACACCGGGGAGCTGTTTTTT
TRBV2	many	TRBJ2-5	NA	CASSASEETQYF	TGTGCCAGCAGCGCTAGCGAAGAGACCCAGTACTTC
TRBV28	many	TRBJ1-5	TRBD1	CASSSGTGYFLSQPQHF	TGTGCCAGCAGCTCCGGGACAGGGTATTTTTTGAGTCAGCCCCAGCATTTT
TRBV28	many	TRBJ2-2	NA	CASRLLDGELFF	TGTGCCAGCAGGCTACTAGACGGGGAGCTGTTTTTT
TRBV29-1	many	TRBJ1-1	NA	CSVCANTEAFF	TGCAGCGTGTGCGCGAACACTGAAGCTTTCTTT
TRBV29-1	NA	TRBJ2-3	TRBD2	CSVRDYTDTQYF	TGCAGCGTACGGGACTACACAGATACGCAGTATTTT
TRBV5-1	NA	TRBJ2-7	NA	CASSTELGRQYF	TGCGCCAGCAGCACCGAACTAGGTCGGCAGTACTTC
TRBV7-9	many	TRBJ1-6	NA	CASSLAGNNSPLHF	TGTGCCAGCAGCTTAGCGGGCAATAATTCACCCCTCCACTTT
TRBV28	NA	TRBJ2-3	TRBD2	CASSSDWDSGDTDTQYF	TGTGCCAGCAGTTCCGATTGGGATAGCGGGGACACAGATACGCAGTATTTT
TRBV5-1	few	TRBJ1-3	TRBD1	CASSPGTETPSGNTIYF	TGCGCCAGCAGCCCCGGGACAGAAACCCCCTCTGGAAACACCATATATTTT
TRBV11-1	NA	TRBJ2-5	NA	CASSFRPRETQYF	TGTGCCAGCAGCTTTCGGCCGCGCGAGACCCAGTACTTC
TRBV24-1	NA	TRBJ2-1	NA	CATSGLYSYNEQFF	TGTGCCACCAGTGGGCTCTACTCCTACAATGAGCAGTTCTTC
TRBV4-1	NA	TRBJ2-1	NA	CASSPGLLDNEQFF	TGCGCCAGCAGCCCGGGCCTCCTGGACAATGAGCAGTTCTTC
TRBV12-3/TRBV12-4	many	TRBJ1-5	TRBD1	CASSTDRAGYQPQHF	TGTGCCAGCAGTACGGACAGGGCGGGTTATCAGCCCCAGCATTTT
TRBV27	many	TRBJ2-7	NA	CASSTPNRAAIYEQYF	TGTGCCAGCAGTACCCCCAACAGGGCAGCTATCTACGAGCAGTACTTC
TRBV7-2	few	TRBJ2-5	TRBD2	CASQPSGRETQYF	TGTGCCAGCCAGCCTAGCGGGAGGGAGACCCAGTACTTC
TRBV20-1	many	TRBJ2-5	TRBD1	CSARVGDRAVETQYF	TGCAGTGCTAGAGTTGGGGACAGGGCCGTGGAGACCCAGTACTTC
TRBV7-2	many	TRBJ2-7	NA	CASSLDLAGYEQYF	TGTGCCAGCAGCTTAGATCTCGCGGGGTACGAGCAGTACTTC
TRBV28	few	TRBJ1-1	NA	CASLRGLNTEAFF	TGTGCCAGCTTAAGGGGATTGAACACTGAAGCTTTCTTT
TRBV28	NA	TRBJ2-1	TRBD1	CASGDRAADNEQFF	TGTGCCAGCGGTGACAGGGCGGCCGACAATGAGCAGTTCTTC